A selection of T cell receptor beta chains follows, all from one sample in a study of CD8 T cells in ankylosing spondylitis. TCRdb reanalysed the 5' RACE reads using MiXCR and keeps one entry per CDR3 protein. The sample gives hundreds of thousands of distinct CDR3 sequences, 15% to 25% of which show up once; roughly 8.3% is in the top ten. Sequencing was carried out using blood, either unsorted or a sorted T cell fraction (not recorded which). The receptors derive from a male donor with ankylosing spondylitis or in good health (not recorded which). The CDR3 runs from the conserved cysteine through the conserved F or W. The order of the fields is clone size, D gene, V gene, J gene, CDR3 protein, CDR3 DNA. A D gene is named only where the DNA matches it firmly. For some rows the clone size is stated as once, few or many, or as a class when expanded; others skip it.

few	TRBD1	TRBV5-1	TRBJ2-2	CASGIGTGSLGTGELFF	TGCGCCAGCGGCATCGGGACAGGGAGCTTGGGCACCGGGGAGCTGTTTTTT
.	.	TRBV9	TRBJ1-5	CASGTGSGNQPQHF	TGTGCCAGCGGTACAGGGTCGGGCAATCAGCCCCAGCATTTT
few	TRBD1	TRBV12-3/TRBV12-4	TRBJ1-4	CASSQGQDNEKLFF	TGTGCCAGCAGTCAGGGACAGGATAATGAAAAACTGTTTTTT
many	TRBD2	TRBV4-2	TRBJ2-1	CASSPDLRGGYNEQFF	TGTGCCAGCAGCCCTGACCTCCGGGGGGGCTACAATGAGCAGTTCTTC
few	.	TRBV20-1	TRBJ1-3	CSARAGFSGNTIYF	TGCAGTGCTAGAGCAGGGTTCTCTGGAAACACCATATATTTT
few	.	TRBV5-5	TRBJ2-2	CASSLRFTGELFF	TGTGCCAGCAGCTTGCGCTTCACCGGGGAGCTGTTTTTT
.	TRBD1	TRBV6-5	TRBJ1-5	CASSYSEQGSEPQHF	TGTGCCAGCAGTTACTCGGAACAGGGGAGTGAGCCCCAGCATTTT
few	.	TRBV4-1	TRBJ2-1	CASSQEGGQGAYNEQFF	TGCGCCAGCAGCCAAGAGGGGGGGCAGGGGGCTTACAATGAGCAGTTCTTC
many	TRBD2	TRBV29-1	TRBJ2-3	CSVRLAGAGTDTQYF	TGCAGCGTCCGACTAGCGGGAGCGGGGACAGATACGCAGTATTTT
few	.	TRBV20-1	TRBJ2-2	CSARWAITNTGELFF	TGCAGTGCTAGATGGGCAATTACGAACACCGGGGAGCTGTTTTTT
.	.	TRBV20-1	TRBJ1-1	CSAREGGTEAFF	TGCAGTGCTAGAGAAGGGGGTACTGAAGCTTTCTTT
.	TRBD2	TRBV7-8	TRBJ2-2	CASSFSGGTGELFF	TGTGCCAGCAGCTTTAGCGGGGGGACCGGGGAGCTGTTTTTT
few	.	TRBV30	TRBJ2-4	CAWGVAKNIQYF	TGTGCCTGGGGGGTAGCCAAAAACATTCAGTACTTC
.	TRBD2	TRBV12-3/TRBV12-4	TRBJ2-1	CASTPAGRLVNEQFF	TGTGCCAGCACCCCAGCGGGGCGATTAGTGAATGAGCAGTTCTTC
few	.	TRBV12-3/TRBV12-4	TRBJ1-4	CASSSSVNEKLFF	TGTGCCAGCAGTAGTAGCGTTAATGAAAAACTGTTTTTT
few	.	TRBV28	TRBJ1-5	CASSLGQLNQPQHF	TGTGCCAGCAGTTTAGGGCAGCTCAATCAGCCCCAGCATTTT
.	.	TRBV15	TRBJ2-1	CATSRGTDEQFF	TGTGCCACCAGCAGAGGTACGGATGAGCAGTTCTTC
once	.	TRBV5-1	TRBJ1-1	CASSFGFNTEAFF	TGCGCCAGCAGCTTCGGCTTTAACACTGAAGCTTTCTTT
.	.	TRBV12-3/TRBV12-4	TRBJ2-3	CASSILPRAGATDTQYF	TGTGCCAGCAGTATATTACCCCGCGCAGGGGCCACAGATACGCAGTATTTT
.	.	TRBV6-1	TRBJ1-3	CASSPRGGSGNTIYF	TGTGCCAGCAGCCCTCGGGGGGGCTCTGGAAACACCATATATTTT
.	.	TRBV6-6	TRBJ1-1	CASSYPQVTEAFF	TGTGCCAGCAGTTACCCTCAAGTCACTGAAGCTTTCTTT
few	TRBD2	TRBV27	TRBJ2-1	CASSLLAGVVNEQFF	TGTGCCAGCAGTTTGCTAGCGGGAGTGGTGAATGAGCAGTTCTTC
.	.	TRBV20-1	TRBJ1-1	CSARNPRGNTEAFF	TGCAGTGCTAGAAATCCAAGGGGGAACACTGAAGCTTTCTTT
.	TRBD2	TRBV12-3/TRBV12-4	TRBJ2-5	CASSHGLAGEQETQYF	TGTGCCAGCAGTCATGGACTAGCGGGCGAACAAGAGACCCAGTACTTC
few	TRBD1	TRBV6-6	TRBJ1-1	CASTQGETEAFF	TGTGCCAGCACTCAGGGGGAGACTGAAGCTTTCTTT
.	TRBD1	TRBV20-1	TRBJ1-2	CSATPPTGRSDGYTF	TGCAGTGCTACCCCCCCGACAGGGCGGTCTGATGGCTACACCTTC
.	.	TRBV5-6	TRBJ2-1	CASSLEQGNEQFF	TGTGCCAGCAGCTTGGAACAGGGCAATGAGCAGTTCTTC
few	.	TRBV10-3	TRBJ1-1	CAISPKVNTEAFF	TGTGCCATCAGTCCGAAGGTGAACACTGAAGCTTTCTTT
.	TRBD2	TRBV27	TRBJ2-2	CASSLGLAGLSGELFF	TGTGCCAGTAGTTTAGGGCTAGCGGGACTCTCCGGGGAGCTGTTTTTT
many	TRBD2	TRBV27	TRBJ2-5	CASWERERQETQYF	TGTGCCAGCTGGGAGCGGGAGAGGCAAGAGACCCAGTACTTC
few	.	TRBV29-1	TRBJ2-1	CSVATDYNEQFF	TGCAGCGTCGCGACGGATTACAATGAGCAGTTCTTC
few	TRBD1	TRBV10-3	TRBJ1-2	CAISRTGDGDYGYTF	TGTGCCATCAGTAGGACAGGGGATGGGGACTATGGCTACACCTTC
few	.	TRBV29-1	TRBJ2-1	CSVHQGNEQFF	TGCAGCGTTCACCAGGGGAATGAGCAGTTCTTC
few	TRBD1	TRBV9	TRBJ1-2	CASSAPNRTGVGNYGYTF	TGTGCCAGCAGCGCTCCGAATCGGACAGGGGTAGGCAACTATGGCTACACCTTC
many	.	TRBV7-9	TRBJ2-2	CASSLEAGELFF	TGCGCCAGCAGCTTGGAGGCCGGGGAGCTGTTTTTT
.	.	TRBV6-5	TRBJ1-2	CASSYSKAPTGYTF	TGTGCCAGCAGTTACTCGAAGGCTCCAACGGGCTACACCTTC
.	TRBD2	TRBV20-1	TRBJ2-1	CSARSSGSYNEQFF	TGCAGTGCTCGTTCGAGCGGGAGTTACAATGAGCAGTTCTTC
many	TRBD1	TRBV5-5	TRBJ2-3	CASSSAFRDRVLTDTQYF	TGTGCCAGCAGCTCAGCCTTCCGGGACAGGGTACTCACAGATACGCAGTATTTT
.	.	TRBV19	TRBJ2-3	CASSFASGWDTQYF	TGTGCCAGTAGTTTCGCCTCGGGATGGGATACGCAGTATTTT
.	.	TRBV7-9	TRBJ2-3	CASSLGVLSTDTQYF	TGTGCCAGCAGCTTAGGGGTTCTTAGCACAGATACGCAGTATTTT
many	.	TRBV12-3/TRBV12-4	TRBJ1-2	CASSPDPGTYSGYTF	TGTGCCAGCAGTCCTGACCCCGGGACATATTCTGGCTACACCTTC
.	.	TRBV7-9	TRBJ1-4	CASSLRQNNEKLFF	TGTGCCAGCAGCCTAAGACAAAATAATGAAAAACTGTTTTTT
few	.	TRBV28	TRBJ1-2	CASSTTVPNYGYTF	TGTGCCAGCAGTACGACAGTACCTAACTATGGCTACACCTTC
many	.	TRBV5-1	TRBJ2-3	CASSLRDRIVDMQYF	TGCGCCAGCAGCTTGCGGGATAGAATCGTGGATATGCAGTATTTT
few	.	TRBV5-1	TRBJ2-1	CASSLVGRYNEQFF	TGCGCCAGCAGCTTGGTGGGCAGATACAATGAGCAGTTCTTC
few	.	TRBV2	TRBJ2-4	CASSDEGSAKNIQYF	TGTGCCAGCAGTGATGAGGGGTCGGCCAAAAACATTCAGTACTTC
once	TRBD2	TRBV14	TRBJ2-1	CASSQQAGVGNEQFF	TGTGCCAGCAGCCAACAAGCGGGAGTGGGCAATGAGCAGTTCTTC
few	TRBD2	TRBV20-1	TRBJ2-2	CSALSGSGPLWGTGELFF	TGCAGTGCCCTAAGCGGGAGCGGTCCCCTTTGGGGCACCGGGGAGCTGTTTTTT
few	.	TRBV20-1	TRBJ2-1	CSASRGALGGEQFF	TGCAGTGCTAGCCGCGGGGCTCTGGGCGGTGAGCAGTTCTTC
few	TRBD1	TRBV10-3	TRBJ1-2	CAISEASGGNRYGYTF	TGTGCCATCAGTGAGGCTTCAGGGGGTAATAGGTATGGCTACACCTTC
few	.	TRBV6-5	TRBJ2-5	CAGSYFQGRGETQYF	TGTGCCGGCAGTTACTTCCAGGGTCGGGGAGAGACCCAGTACTTC
.	TRBD2	TRBV6-5	TRBJ2-2	CASSNQRGHTGELFF	TGTGCCAGCAGTAACCAGCGGGGGCACACCGGGGAGCTGTTTTTT
many	.	TRBV4-2	TRBJ1-2	CASSQETALFYGYTF	TGTGCCAGCAGCCAGGAGACAGCACTTTTCTATGGCTACACCTTC
few	TRBD1	TRBV6-6	TRBJ2-3	CASKGAGDTQYF	TGTGCCAGCAAGGGGGCCGGTGATACGCAGTATTTT
many	.	TRBV20-1	TRBJ2-5	CSASLSTAVLETQYF	TGCAGTGCTAGTTTATCGACAGCCGTCCTGGAGACCCAGTACTTC
many	.	TRBV29-1	TRBJ1-5	CSVVYGNQPQHF	TGCAGCGTTGTCTACGGGAATCAGCCCCAGCATTTT
.	.	TRBV7-9	TRBJ1-4	CASSRSEKLFF	TGTGCCAGCAGCCGGTCCGAAAAACTGTTTTTT
few	.	TRBV20-1	TRBJ1-5	CSARAGFGNQPQHF	TGCAGTGCTAGAGCCGGGTTCGGCAATCAGCCCCAGCATTTT
.	TRBD2	TRBV12-3/TRBV12-4	TRBJ2-1	CASSFSGGLYNEQFF	TGTGCCAGCAGTTTTAGCGGGGGATTGTACAATGAGCAGTTCTTC